This T cell receptor (beta chain) was captured in a study of regulatory dendritic cells for organ transplantation. Study results and caveats: Resting memory CD8+ T cells held the most alloreactive clonotypes. Memory T cells were less diverse than naive, with memory CD8+ most oligoclonal.

With regard to this clone: Its antigen is currently unknown.

Sorted T cells were CFSE-labeled and cultured five to six days with allogeneic regulatory or mature dendritic cells at 1:10. CD4+ or CD8+ T cells were sorted as naive CD45RA+ or memory CD45RO+. The protocol was immunoSEQ multiplex PCR, while the TCRdb copy is restricted to in-frame clones and leaves out a portion. The data contain roughly 12,000 clones, roughly 73% of them singletons. This CDR3 spans 14 amino acids. After removal of 3 bases from V and 8 bases from J, the junction contained 6 bases not matched to a gene. Germline values: CDR1 SGHDT, CDR2 YYEEEE. Sample: naive CD8+ T cells from blood cultured with regulatory dendritic cells. The subset here: CD45RA+ naive T cells. This sequence originates from a human donor in good health. V usage is TRBV5-6 and J usage is TRBJ1-3; 9 positions match TRBD1. The CDR3: CASSYGTGLDTIYF. CDR3 sequence (DNA): TGTGCCAGCAGCTATGGGACAGGGTTGGACACCATATATTTT.